One and the same sample provided the 21 T cell receptor beta chains below, sequenced in a study of OX40 agonist ivuxolimab in advanced cancers. Profiled with immunoSEQ multiplex PCR; TCRdb holds only in-frame clones, not every one. The sample has about 76,000 clones; about 88% are singletons. The specimen was CD4+ or CD8+ T cells sorted from blood, collected in a trial of the OX40 agonist ivuxolimab. These receptors came from an adult with an advanced solid tumor such as melanoma, head and neck, liver or kidney cancer.

The genes are TRBV6-5 and TRBJ1-1, with 7 bases fitting TRBD1. CDR3 length equals 14 residues. CDR1 MNHEY and CDR2 SVGAGI come from the germline V gene. J was trimmed by 4 bases and V by 4 bases; bases with no gene match: 6. CDR3 region: CASSFDRVGTEAFF. CDR3 coding DNA: TGTGCCAGCAGTTTTGACAGGGTGGGCACTGAAGCTTTCTTT.

Remarks on this clone: Mismatch with germline at one junction end may stem from a read error. The chain combines TRBV4-1 with TRBJ1-2; D may be TRBD1 (5 bases). This CDR3 has 11 amino acids. The germline gives CDR1 MGHRA, CDR2 YSYEKL. CDR3: CASSLGAGYTF. In nucleotides, the CDR3 is TGTGCCAGCAGCCTCGGGGCTGGCTACACCTTC.

J is TRBJ1-2 and V is TRBV18, with D tentatively TRBD1 (5 bases). The ends were cut back, 6 bases at V and 8 bases at J, with 16 bases in the middle. The CDR3 is 13 amino acids. Germline lookup yields CDR1 KGHSH and CDR2 LQKENI. DNA of the CDR3: TGTGCCAGCTCCCTCCTTTGGAGGGGCGGCTACACCTTC. This codes for CASSLLWRGGYTF. The whole variable domain, remainder taken from reference TRBV18 and TRBJ1-2, is NAGVMQNPRHLVRRRGQEARLRCSPMKGHSHVYWYRQLPEEGLKFMVYLQKENIIDESGMPKERFSAEFPKEGPSILRIQQVVRGDSAAYFCASSLLWRGGYTFGSGTRLTVV.

The rearrangement links TRBV30 to TRBJ1-1; D gene ambiguous. Germline V gives CDR1 GTSNPN, CDR2 SVGIG (reference sequence). The CDR3 consists of 11 residues. Here the CDR3 reads CASGMNTEAFF. In DNA, the CDR3 is TGTGCTTCGGGTATGAACACTGAAGCTTTCTTT.

This rearrangement joins TRBV6-4 to TRBJ2-3, with TRBD2 matching over 9 bases. CDR3 length: 15 residues. V lost 1 base to trimming and J lost 6 bases; unmatched junction nucleotides: 5. The germline gives CDR1 MRHNA, CDR2 SNTAGT. CDR3 amino acids: CASSDLAGDLDTQYF. The CDR3 coding sequence is TGTGCCAGCAGTGACTTAGCGGGAGACTTGGATACGCAGTATTTT.

The CDR3 reads CASSRPGQTEAFF. CDR3 DNA: TGCGCCAGCAGCCGACCGGGACAGACTGAAGCTTTCTTT. This sequence joins TRBV4-1 and TRBJ1-1, with TRBD1 matching 7 bases. This CDR3 spans 13 amino acids. Germline trimming cut 4 bases from V and 5 bases from J; bases unmatched to any gene: 4. Germline V gene sequence: CDR1 MGHRA, CDR2 YSYEKL.

This rearrangement joins TRBV5-1 to TRBJ2-2; D is undetermined. Trimming took off 4 bases at V and 8 bases at J, with 12 bases between the two ends. Germline values: CDR1 SGHRS, CDR2 YFSETQ. The CDR3 has 13 residues. The CDR3 sequence: CASSKTDEGELFF. In DNA, the CDR3 is TGCGCCAGCAGCAAGACGGACGAGGGGGAGCTGTTTTTT.

This sequence joins TRBV6-1 and TRBJ2-7; 10 bases align to TRBD1. The junction had 7 bases not matched to a gene; V was cut back by 8 bases and J by 3 bases. Per germline, CDR1 MNHNS and CDR2 SASEGT. The CDR3 sequence is 14 residues long. This CDR3 reads CASLLTGGNYEQYF. The DNA for the CDR3 is TGTGCCAGCCTATTGACAGGGGGCAACTACGAGCAGTACTTC.

CDR3 in DNA: TGTGCCAGCAGCTTAGCGGGACTAGAACGGGGCTACGAGCAGTACTTC. Translation gives CASSLAGLERGYEQYF. The V gene is TRBV11-2, the J gene TRBJ2-7; 8 positions match TRBD2. Trimming cost V 1 base and J 3 bases; bases outside gene matches: 8. The germline gives CDR1 SGHAT, CDR2 FQNNGV. CDR3 length: 16 amino acids.

The chain employs TRBV7-9 and TRBJ1-1; D may be TRBD1 (6 bases). V was cut by 5 bases and J by 4 bases, with 8 bases left in between. The CDR3 has 12 amino acids. From germline, CDR1 is SEHNR and CDR2 FQNEAQ (reference sequence). The CDR3, as DNA: TGTGCCAGCAGCCCAGGGGCCACTGAAGCTTTCTTT. Translation gives CASSPGATEAFF.

The chain uses TRBV5-1 and TRBJ2-2; 12 bases align to TRBD2. The CDR3 consists of 16 residues. V lost 5 bases to trimming and J lost 6 bases; unmatched junction nucleotides: 8. CDR1 is SGHRS, CDR2 YFSETQ, per germline. In DNA, the CDR3 is TGCGCCAGCAGACCTCTAGCGGGAGGGGTCCCCGGGGAGCTGTTTTTT. It translates to CASRPLAGGVPGELFF.

The chain uses TRBV10-3 and TRBJ1-3; the D is unclear. Germline lookup yields CDR1 ENHRY and CDR2 SYGVKD. V was pared by 4 bases and J by 0 bases, with 7 bases between. The CDR3 runs to 14 residues. Written as DNA, the CDR3 is TGTGCCATCAGTGGGGAAAGCTCTGGAAACACCATATATTTT. This codes for CAISGESSGNTIYF.

V is TRBV7-2 and J is TRBJ2-7; weak D call: TRBD2 (6 bases). The CDR3 length is 14 residues. Germline values: CDR1 SGHTA, CDR2 FQGNSA. V lost 5 bases and J 3 bases, leaving 14 bases between the germline ends. CDR3 DNA: TGTGCCAGCAGCCTAGGAGGGCTGGTCTACGAGCAGTACTTC. Encoded protein: CASSLGGLVYEQYF.

The genes are TRBV5-1 and TRBJ2-1; 7 bases map to TRBD2. The V gene end was trimmed by 4 bases and the J gene end by 0 bases; junction bases not matched to a gene: 4. The V gene's germline CDR1 is SGHRS and CDR2 YFSETQ. CDR3 length equals 15 residues. The CDR3 nucleotides read TGCGCCAGCAGCCTAGCGGAACGCTCCTACAATGAGCAGTTCTTC. Translating gives CASSLAERSYNEQFF.

The genes are TRBV7-8 and TRBJ1-4; D unresolved. Germline values: CDR1 SGHVS, CDR2 FQNEAQ. Between the trimmed V and J ends, which lost 5 bases and 8 bases, there was a span of 6 bases. This CDR3 contains 11 residues. Here the CDR3 reads CASSHSEKLFF. DNA for the CDR3: TGTGCCAGCAGCCATTCCGAAAAACTGTTTTTT.

This clone is a singleton in its sample. This chain connects TRBV29-1 to TRBJ2-1, with 9 bases aligning to TRBD2. The CDR3 length is 13 residues. V dropped 7 bases and J dropped 4; count of bases not matched to a gene: 5. Germline CDR1 reads SQVTM; CDR2 reads ANQGSEA. CDR3 in amino acids: CSAVTSGYNEQFF. The CDR3 nucleotides are TGCAGCGCCGTGACTAGCGGATACAATGAGCAGTTCTTC.

The rearrangement links TRBV18 to TRBJ2-1; 10 bases agree with TRBD2. CDR3 length equals 15 residues. Germline lookup yields CDR1 KGHSH and CDR2 LQKENI. The junction had 4 bases not matched to a gene; V was cut back by 3 bases and J by 5 bases. The CDR3 spells CASSPGSGGDNEQFF. The CDR3 DNA reads TGTGCCAGCTCACCGGGCAGCGGGGGGGACAATGAGCAGTTCTTC.

This clone has just a few counts. V gene TRBV7-9 combines with J gene TRBJ2-7; TRBD1 might be the D (6 bases). Germline CDR1 SEHNR, CDR2 FQNEAQ (reference sequence). The CDR3 has 14 amino acids. Trimming removed 5 bases at V and 1 base at J, with 12 bases between. The CDR3 sequence is CASSPHQGSYEQYF. The CDR3 DNA is TGTGCCAGCAGCCCTCATCAGGGGTCCTACGAGCAGTACTTC.

The J gene is TRBJ2-2, the V gene TRBV7-3; the D gene could be TRBD1 or TRBD2 (6 bases each). Looked up from germline, CDR1 is SGHTA and CDR2 is FQGTGA. The CDR3 extends over 14 amino acids. V gave up 5 bases and J gave up 7 bases, with 14 bases separating them. The CDR3 coding sequence is TGTGCCAGCAGCCCCCGGGGGCTAGACGGGGAGCTGTTTTTT. Residues: CASSPRGLDGELFF.

This chain connects TRBV28 to TRBJ1-1; TRBD1 aligns across 8 bases. From germline, CDR1 is MDHEN and CDR2 SYDVKM. The CDR3 runs 15 residues. Trimming cost V 10 bases and J 1 base; bases outside gene matches: 11. The CDR3 DNA reads TGTGCCACCTCAGCATCCGGGACAGGGAACACTGAAGCTTTCTTT. Its translation is CATSASGTGNTEAFF.

The chain combines TRBV6-4 with TRBJ2-2; 7 positions match TRBD2. V lost 3 bases and J lost 1; bases outside the gene matches: 5. Germline-derived CDR1 and CDR2 are MRHNA and SNTAGT. This CDR3 comprises 16 residues. The chain's CDR3 is CASSEAGGRNTGELFF. The CDR3 nucleotides are TGTGCCAGCAGTGAGGCTGGCGGGAGGAACACCGGGGAGCTGTTTTTT.